Listed here are 26 T cell receptor beta chains from one sample, sequenced in a study of blood T cell repertoires in COVID-19. The table came from immunoSEQ multiplex PCR; TCRdb's copy has only in-frame clones and leaves some out. This table holds 40,000 or so clones, roughly 73% found once. The sequenced sample consisted of peripheral blood. The receptors here all came from a man older than 75 with acute or convalescent COVID-19.

The chain combines TRBV11-3 with TRBJ2-7, with D perhaps matching TRBD1 (6 bases). The CDR3 has 16 amino acids. Germline loops: CDR1 SGHNT, CDR2 YENEEA. Trimming cost V 5 bases and J 7 bases, with 24 bases left between them. DNA for the CDR3: TGTGCCAGCAGCAGAGGACTCGCTGGGGGCACTTCGGAGCAGTACTTC. Protein product: CASSRGLAGGTSEQYF.

In nucleotides, the CDR3 is TGTGCCAGCTCACCAGAGCGGGTCTCCTACGAGCAGTACTTC. Translation: CASSPERVSYEQYF. The chain has TRBV18 and TRBJ2-7; tentatively, D is TRBD2 (6 bases). V lost 2 bases, J lost 0 bases, and 8 bases lay in between. This CDR3 is 14 amino acids long. Germline values: CDR1 KGHSH, CDR2 LQKENI.

This clone showed up many times. This chain connects TRBV28 to TRBJ1-2, with a possible D match to TRBD1 (5 bases). The CDR3 loop spans 18 amino acids. V was pared by 2 bases and J by 4 bases, with 23 bases between. Germline CDR1 and CDR2: MDHEN and SYDVKM. CDR3 coding DNA: TGTGCCAGCAGTTTACACGGGGGGTGGGAAGGGTATAGCTATGGCTACACCTTC. Translating it yields CASSLHGGWEGYSYGYTF.

The V and J genes are TRBV5-1 and TRBJ2-7, with 7 bases aligning to TRBD2. V shed 0 bases and J 4 bases; nucleotides not matched to a gene: 10. In germline, CDR1 is SGHRS, CDR2 YFSETQ. The CDR3 has 16 residues. The CDR3 here is CASSLGFRRELYEQYF. For the CDR3, the DNA is TGCGCCAGCAGCTTGGGTTTTCGGCGGGAGTTATACGAGCAGTACTTC. Full variable domain (remainder filled in from reference TRBV5-1 and TRBJ2-7): KAGVTQTPRYLIKTRGQQVTLSCSPISGHRSVSWYQQTPGQGLQFLFEYFSETQRNKGNFPGRFSGRQFSNSRSEMNVSTLELGDSALYLCASSLGFRRELYEQYFGPGTRLTVT.

V gene TRBV7-6 combines with J gene TRBJ2-3; 15 positions agree with TRBD2. The V segment lost 5 bases and the J segment 0 bases; nucleotides outside the gene matches: 6. This CDR3 comprises 18 residues. From germline, CDR1 is SGHVS and CDR2 FNYEAQ. The CDR3 DNA sequence: TGTGCCAGCAGCCCGAGGACTAGCGGGAGGGCTAGCACAGATACGCAGTATTTT. Translating gives CASSPRTSGRASTDTQYF. The entire variable domain, with the rest obtained from reference TRBV7-6 and TRBJ2-3, is as follows: GAGVSQSPRYKVTKRGQDVALRCDPISGHVSLYWYRQALGQGPEFLTYFNYEAQQDKSGLPNDRFSAERPEGSISTLTIQRTEQRDSAMYRCASSPRTSGRASTDTQYFGPGTRLTVL.

This rearrangement joins TRBV5-1 to TRBJ2-2; tentative D call: TRBD2 (5 bases). Germline V gene sequence: CDR1 SGHRS, CDR2 YFSETQ. Trimming cost V 0 bases and J 0 bases, with 6 bases left between them. The CDR3 contains 15 residues. In nucleotides, the CDR3 is TGCGCCAGCAGCTTGGGGACTTCGAACACCGGGGAGCTGTTTTTT. This sequence encodes CASSLGTSNTGELFF. Looking up the rest from reference TRBV5-1 and TRBJ2-2 gives the full variable domain: KAGVTQTPRYLIKTRGQQVTLSCSPISGHRSVSWYQQTPGQGLQFLFEYFSETQRNKGNFPGRFSGRQFSNSRSEMNVSTLELGDSALYLCASSLGTSNTGELFFGEGSRLTVL.

The rearrangement joins TRBV2 to TRBJ2-7; TRBD2 matches 11 bases. CDR1 and CDR2 from the germline V gene are SNHLY and FYNNEI. J lost 2 bases, V lost 8 bases, and 8 bases had no gene match. The CDR3 spans 15 residues. The DNA of the CDR3 is TGTGCCAGCCTCCCCGGGACTAGCGGCACCTACGAGCAGTACTTC. Translation gives CASLPGTSGTYEQYF.

This clone was recorded a few times. The rearrangement uses TRBV10-2 and TRBJ2-7, with 9 bases lining up with TRBD2. The CDR3 has 13 residues. The germline gives CDR1 WSHSY, CDR2 SAAADI. The ends lost 7 bases at V and 4 bases at J; junction bases unmatched: 5. The CDR3 sequence: CASTESGRYEQYF. In DNA form, the CDR3 reads TGCGCCAGCACAGAGAGCGGGAGGTACGAGCAGTACTTC.

This chain links TRBV24-1 with TRBJ2-5, with D maybe TRBD1 (6 bases). Germline V gene lookup returns CDR1 KGHDR and CDR2 SFDVKD. Trimming took 7 bases from V and 1 from J, leaving 15 bases between them. This CDR3 is 15 amino acids long. The CDR3 reads CATSYTGSGQETQYF. The CDR3 DNA follows: TGTGCCACCAGCTATACAGGGTCCGGCCAAGAGACCCAGTACTTC.

The chain recombines TRBV7-2 with TRBJ2-1; 13 nucleotides agree with TRBD2. Germline V lookup: CDR1 SGHTA, CDR2 FQGNSA. V was clipped by 3 bases and J by 9 bases; unmatched bases: 2. The CDR3 extends over 14 amino acids. The CDR3: CASSLGLAGSEQFF. In DNA, the CDR3 is TGTGCCAGCAGCTTGGGACTAGCGGGAAGTGAGCAGTTCTTC. Filled out from reference TRBV7-2 and TRBJ2-1, the complete variable domain reads GAGVSQSPSNKVTEKGKDVELRCDPISGHTALYWYRQSLGQGLEFLIYFQGNSAPDKSGLPSDRFSAERTGGSVSTLTIQRTQQEDSAVYLCASSLGLAGSEQFFGPGTRLTVL.

The chain is built from TRBV6-6 and TRBJ2-1, with TRBD1 as a possible D gene (5 bases). This CDR3 spans 16 amino acids. Trimming took 2 bases from V and 0 from J, leaving 11 bases between them. CDR1 and CDR2 (germline): MNHNY, SVGAGI (reference sequence). The CDR3 DNA reads TGTGCCAGCAGTTACGGCAGGGTGAGCTCCTACAATGAGCAGTTCTTC. Its translation: CASSYGRVSSYNEQFF.

The chain carries TRBV6-1 and TRBJ2-7, with D possibly matching TRBD2 (5 bases). Germline values: CDR1 MNHNS, CDR2 SASEGT. V lost 2 bases and J lost 3, with 5 bases in between. This CDR3 spans 12 amino acids. The CDR3 region is CASSERGYEQYF. CDR3 coding DNA: TGTGCCAGCAGTGAACGGGGCTACGAGCAGTACTTC.

The chain uses TRBV28 and TRBJ2-3; 12 bases agree with TRBD2. With V trimmed by 7 bases and J by 7 bases, 12 bases remained unmatched. The CDR3 runs 16 residues. Germline V gene data show CDR1 as MDHEN and CDR2 as SYDVKM. CDR3 nucleotide sequence: TGTGCCAGCACACCGACTAGCGGGAGCCAGGTATATACGCAGTATTTT. It yields the protein CASTPTSGSQVYTQYF.

The chain uses TRBV5-6 and TRBJ2-7, with 7 bases matching TRBD1. Germline V gives CDR1 SGHDT, CDR2 YYEEEE. This CDR3 region has 15 residues. V shed 4 bases and J 1 base; nucleotides not matched to a gene: 8. Here the CDR3 reads CASSAPPTGSYEQYF. The CDR3 DNA reads as TGTGCCAGCAGCGCCCCCCCGACAGGGTCCTACGAGCAGTACTTC.

The chain uses TRBV28 and TRBJ2-7, with D possibly matching TRBD2 (7 bases). CDR1 is MDHEN, CDR2 SYDVKM, per germline. The V gene lost 3 bases and the J gene lost 3 bases, with 15 bases spanning the gap. The CDR3 totals 15 residues. The CDR3 nucleotides read TGTGCCAGCAGTTTTCCGGGGGGCAAGGACTACGAGCAGTACTTC. Its translation is CASSFPGGKDYEQYF. The full variable domain, rest sourced from reference TRBV28 and TRBJ2-7, is DVKVTQSSRYLVKRTGEKVFLECVQDMDHENMFWYRQDPGLGLRLIYFSYDVKMKEKGDIPEGYSVSREKKERFSLILESASTNQTSMYLCASSFPGGKDYEQYFGPGTRLTVT.

This chain joins TRBV7-8 and TRBJ1-5; D might be TRBD1 (6 bases). CDR3 length: 17 amino acids. Germline CDR1 is SGHVS and CDR2 is FQNEAQ. V lost 5 bases to trimming and J lost 0 bases, with 17 bases between them. The DNA of the CDR3 is TGTGCCAGCAGCGGGGATGGACAGATCCATAGCAATCAGCCCCAGCATTTT. This sequence encodes CASSGDGQIHSNQPQHF. The full variable domain, rest sourced from reference TRBV7-8 and TRBJ1-5, is GAGVSQSPRYKVAKRGQDVALRCDPISGHVSLFWYQQALGQGPEFLTYFQNEAQLDKSGLPSDRFFAERPEGSVSTLKIQRTQQEDSAVYLCASSGDGQIHSNQPQHFGDGTRLSIL.

The DNA for the CDR3 is TGTGCCAGGTGGGAGCGGGGTCGGCTTTACGAGCAGTACTTC. Translating gives CARWERGRLYEQYF. The rearrangement uses TRBV21-1 and TRBJ2-7; the tabulated D call, TRBD2, remains unverified against the DNA. TRBV21-1 is given as a pseudogene. The CDR3 is made up of 14 amino acids.

The V gene is TRBV3-1 (or the pseudogene TRBV3-2), the J gene TRBJ2-1; D possibly corresponds to TRBD2 (6 bases). The CDR3 has 13 amino acids. Trimming took off 4 bases at V and 9 bases at J, with 13 bases between the two ends. Germline CDR1 is LGHDT and CDR2 is YNNKEL (reference sequence). The CDR3 is CASSLRRGSEQFF. CDR3 nucleotide sequence: TGTGCCAGCAGCCTCAGGAGGGGTAGTGAGCAGTTCTTC.

This clone was detected once. CDR3 in amino acids: CASSYFQGARNEQFF. Here the CDR3 DNA reads TGTGCCAGCAGTTACTTTCAGGGGGCGCGGAATGAGCAGTTCTTC. The chain is built from TRBV6-2 or TRBV6-3 and TRBJ2-1; 8 bases match TRBD1. V trimming: 1 base; J trimming: 7 bases; junction bases outside the gene matches: 6. The length of the CDR3 is 15 residues. The germline gives CDR1 MNHEY, CDR2 SVGEGT.

The genes are TRBV7-2 and TRBJ2-1, with D maybe TRBD2 (5 bases). V was cut by 2 bases and J by 8 bases, with 16 bases left in between. The CDR3 contains 15 residues. CDR1 is SGHTA, CDR2 FQGNSA, per germline. CDR3 amino acids: CASSLSVLARYEQFF. For the CDR3, the DNA is TGTGCCAGCAGCTTAAGCGTCCTAGCAAGATATGAGCAGTTCTTC.

The rearrangement joins TRBV12-2 to TRBJ2-3; the table assigns TRBD1, which was not confirmed against the DNA. TRBV12-2 is classified as a pseudogene. The CDR3 runs 18 residues. The CDR3 loop reads CASRSLPDRVQRADTQYF. The CDR3 DNA reads TGTGCAAGTCGCTCCCTCCCGGACAGGGTTCAAAGGGCAGATACGCAGTATTTT.

This clone was observed a few times. The V and J genes are TRBV28 and TRBJ1-1; weak D call: TRBD1 (5 bases). The germline V and J ends were trimmed by 3 bases and 4 bases, with 6 bases remaining between them. From germline, CDR1 is MDHEN and CDR2 SYDVKM. The CDR3 length is 12 residues. In DNA form, the CDR3 reads TGTGCCAGCAGTTTCGGGGGCACTGAAGCTTTCTTT. Residues: CASSFGGTEAFF.

This clone was seen just once. V is TRBV19 and J is TRBJ2-1; 7 nucleotides align to TRBD2. Germline V gene sequence: CDR1 LNHDA, CDR2 SQIVND (reference sequence). The CDR3 length is 15 residues. The junction had 10 bases not matched to a gene; V was cut back by 3 bases and J by 8 bases. The CDR3 here is CASSMGRVQGDEQFF. The CDR3 nucleotides read TGTGCCAGTAGTATGGGGAGGGTCCAAGGCGATGAGCAGTTCTTC. The variable domain in full, completed from reference TRBV19 and TRBJ2-1, reads DGGITQSPKYLFRKEGQNVTLSCEQNLNHDAMYWYRQDPGQGLRLIYYSQIVNDFQKGDIAEGYSVSREKKESFPLTVTSAQKNPTAFYLCASSMGRVQGDEQFFGPGTRLTVL.

The rearrangement uses TRBV2 and TRBJ2-7; 7 bases are a match to TRBD2. CDR3 size: 15 residues. CDR1 SNHLY and CDR2 FYNNEI come from the germline V gene. V trimming: 6 bases; J trimming: 2 bases; junction bases outside the gene matches: 10. This CDR3 reads CASSPLAGRTYEQYF. In DNA form, the CDR3 reads TGTGCCAGCAGCCCCTTAGCGGGCCGAACCTACGAGCAGTACTTC.

V gene TRBV5-8 combines with J gene TRBJ2-7; 8 bases align to TRBD2. The length of the CDR3 is 15 residues. In germline, CDR1 is SGHTS, CDR2 YDEGEE. J gave up 3 bases and V 3 bases, and 8 bases lay outside the gene matches. The CDR3: CASSSGLVGVYEQYF. The CDR3, as DNA: TGTGCCAGCAGCTCGGGACTAGTGGGCGTCTACGAGCAGTACTTC.

The chain employs TRBV27 and TRBJ2-3; D perhaps matches TRBD2 (5 bases). V lost 4 bases to trimming and J lost 6 bases, with 14 bases between them. The CDR3 spans 14 residues. The germline CDR1 and CDR2 sequences are MNHEY and SMNVEV (reference sequence). The chain's CDR3 is CASSYGDVLDTQYF. CDR3 DNA: TGTGCCAGCAGTTACGGGGATGTCCTGGATACGCAGTATTTT.